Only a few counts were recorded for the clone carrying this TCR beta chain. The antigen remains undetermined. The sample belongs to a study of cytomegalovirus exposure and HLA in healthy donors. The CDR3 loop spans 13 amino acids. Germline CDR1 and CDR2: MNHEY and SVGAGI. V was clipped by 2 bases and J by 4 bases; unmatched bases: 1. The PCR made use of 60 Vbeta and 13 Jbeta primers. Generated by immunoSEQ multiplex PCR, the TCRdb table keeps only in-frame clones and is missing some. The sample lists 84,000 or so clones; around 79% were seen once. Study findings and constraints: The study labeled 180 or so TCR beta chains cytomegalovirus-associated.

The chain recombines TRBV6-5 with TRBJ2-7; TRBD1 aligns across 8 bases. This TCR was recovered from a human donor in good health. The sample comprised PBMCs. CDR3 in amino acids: CASSYGTGYEQYF. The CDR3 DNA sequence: TGTGCCAGCAGTTACGGGACAGGATACGAGCAGTACTTC.